This entry lists 27 T cell receptor beta chains sequenced from one sample in a study of shared T cell receptors in the human thymus. TCRdb's table, derived via immunoSEQ multiplex PCR, lists solely in-frame clones and lacks some. The table lists around 67,000 clones, roughly 96% of them singletons. Sequenced sample: thymocytes. These receptors were taken from a human donor.

This sequence joins TRBV6-6 and TRBJ1-2; TRBD1 aligns across 8 bases. CDR3 length: 14 amino acids. J was trimmed by 2 bases and V by 6 bases; bases with no gene match: 5. In germline, CDR1 is MNHNY, CDR2 SVGAGI (reference sequence). The CDR3 region is CASSPRDRNYGYTF. The CDR3 region has the DNA TGTGCCAGCAGCCCTCGGGACAGGAACTATGGCTACACCTTC.

The chain joins TRBV19 to TRBJ2-1; 7 bases are shared with TRBD1. The CDR3 is made up of 14 amino acids. Germline V gene data show CDR1 as LNHDA and CDR2 as SQIVND (reference sequence). After removal of 5 bases from V and 3 bases from J, the junction contained 4 bases not matched to a gene. DNA of the CDR3: TGTGCCAGTAGTCGTCGGGACAGCTACAATGAGCAGTTCTTC. It is translated as CASSRRDSYNEQFF.

The chain uses TRBV4-3 and TRBJ2-2, with 13 bases identical to TRBD2. From germline, CDR1 is LGHNA and CDR2 YSLEER. J lost 1 base, V lost 0 bases, and 8 bases had no gene match. This CDR3 region has 20 residues. The CDR3 DNA reads as TGCGCCAGCAGCCAAGATTTTCTGGGACTAGCGGGACAGAACACCGGGGAGCTGTTTTTT. This gives the protein CASSQDFLGLAGQNTGELFF.

The chain has TRBV5-4 and TRBJ1-1, with D hard to call. V shed 0 bases and J shed 7 bases, with 13 bases lying between them. Germline CDR1 SGHNT, CDR2 YYREEE (reference sequence). This CDR3 is built from 14 residues. CDR3 bases: TGTGCCAGCAGCTTGGCCAAAGGGTACGATGAAGCTTTCTTT. The encoded protein is CASSLAKGYDEAFF. Filled out from reference TRBV5-4 and TRBJ1-1, the complete variable domain reads ETGVTQSPTHLIKTRGQQVTLRCSSQSGHNTVSWYQQALGQGPQFIFQYYREEENGRGNFPPRFSGLQFPNYSSELNVNALELDDSALYLCASSLAKGYDEAFFGQGTRLTVV.

V usage is TRBV19 and J usage is TRBJ2-3, with 8 nucleotides matching TRBD2. The junction had 9 bases not matched to a gene; V was cut back by 5 bases and J by 2 bases. This CDR3 is built from 16 residues. Germline V gene lookup returns CDR1 LNHDA and CDR2 SQIVND (reference sequence). The DNA of the CDR3 is TGTGCCAGTAGTCTAGTTAGCGGGGAAGACACAGATACGCAGTATTTT. Amino acid sequence: CASSLVSGEDTDTQYF.

This chain links TRBV19 with TRBJ1-1; no reliable D call. The ends were cut back, 0 bases at V and 0 bases at J, with 20 bases in the middle. The CDR3 is made up of 19 amino acids. Germline V gene lookup returns CDR1 LNHDA and CDR2 SQIVND (reference sequence). CDR3 DNA sequence: TGTGCCAGTAGTATAGATCTCGCCAAGGGCCCTTCCATGAACACTGAAGCTTTCTTT. It translates to CASSIDLAKGPSMNTEAFF.

The genes are TRBV6-1 and TRBJ1-1, with D unresolved. The CDR3 sequence is 12 residues long. The germline V gene has CDR1 MNHNS and CDR2 SASEGT. Trimming cost V 9 bases and J 0 bases, with 8 bases left between them. The chain's CDR3 is CASHLMNTEAFF. CDR3 nucleotides: TGTGCCAGTCATTTGATGAACACTGAAGCTTTCTTT.

CDR3 sequence reads: CASSKKSRRQALSYGYTF. DNA for the CDR3: TGTGCCAGCAGCAAAAAGTCGCGCCGGCAGGCATTAAGCTATGGCTACACCTTC. V usage is TRBV21-1 and J usage is TRBJ1-2; the DNA was not compared with TRBD1, the D call given in the table. TRBV21-1 corresponds to a pseudogene. The length of the CDR3 is 18 residues.

This clone occurred once. The J gene is TRBJ1-1, the V gene TRBV27; D gene unclear. The CDR3 is 16 amino acids. The V end was cut by 5 bases, the J end by 0 bases, with 16 bases between. From germline, CDR1 is MNHEY and CDR2 SMNVEV (reference sequence). In nucleotides, the CDR3 is TGTGCCAGCAGTACCGCGCGGACCCAGGTGAACACTGAAGCTTTCTTT. Translation gives CASSTARTQVNTEAFF.

CDR3: CASSLAFTGRDYGYTF. The CDR3, as DNA: TGTGCCAGCAGCTTAGCGTTTACAGGGAGGGACTATGGCTACACCTTC. The genes are TRBV7-2 and TRBJ1-2; TRBD1 might be the D (6 bases). Germline CDR1 and CDR2: SGHTA and FQGNSA. V was shortened by 0 bases and J by 3 bases, with 14 bases between the two germline ends. This CDR3 is built from 16 residues.

The CDR3 DNA follows: TGTGCCAGCAGCTTAGTGCCCCGGAAAATAGCGAGCGGGGACCTAAATGAGCAGTTCTTC. Translated: CASSLVPRKIASGDLNEQFF. V and J are TRBV7-6 and TRBJ2-1; 7 bases map to TRBD2. The CDR3 covers 20 residues. Germline V lookup: CDR1 SGHVS, CDR2 FNYEAQ. Trimming took 1 base from V and 7 from J; bases not matched to a gene: 22.

The chain uses TRBV11-2 and TRBJ1-6; D is ambiguous. Trimming shortened V by 0 bases and J by 0 bases, and 9 bases separated the two germline ends. CDR1 is SGHAT and CDR2 is FQNNGV in the germline V gene. The CDR3 spans 17 residues. The CDR3 sequence is CASSLDDRSSYNSPLHF. The CDR3 DNA is TGTGCCAGCAGCTTAGACGACCGGAGCTCCTATAATTCACCCCTCCACTTT.

This clone was recorded only once. The chain recombines TRBV9 with TRBJ2-3; 8 nucleotides match TRBD2. The CDR3 totals 19 residues. V was pared by 0 bases and J by 0 bases, with 12 bases of the junction left unmatched. Germline V gene data show CDR1 as SGDLS and CDR2 as YYNGEE. CDR3 region: CASSVAGISGDTSTDTQYF. As DNA, the CDR3 is TGTGCCAGCAGCGTAGCTGGTATTAGCGGGGACACTAGCACAGATACGCAGTATTTT.

The chain links TRBV2 to TRBJ1-3; tentatively, D is TRBD1 (6 bases). Per the germline V gene, CDR1 is SNHLY and CDR2 is FYNNEI. This CDR3 is built from 16 residues. V was cut by 2 bases and J by 0 bases, with 11 bases left in between. In nucleotides, the CDR3 is TGTGCCAGCAGTGAAAGGGGGGAACACTCTGGAAACACCATATATTTT. It encodes CASSERGEHSGNTIYF. Full variable domain (rest looked up from reference TRBV2 and TRBJ1-3): EPEVTQTPSHQVTQMGQEVILRCVPISNHLYFYWYRQILGQKVEFLVSFYNNEISEKSEIFDDQFSVERPDGSNFTLKIRSTKLEDSAMYFCASSERGEHSGNTIYFGEGSWLTVV.

The rearrangement joins TRBV4-1 to TRBJ1-2; 7 positions match TRBD1. In germline, CDR1 is MGHRA, CDR2 YSYEKL. There are 19 residues in the CDR3. V was clipped by 4 bases and J by 2 bases; unmatched bases: 19. The CDR3 DNA reads TGCGCCAGCAGCCGCGCAGATCCGGGACAGCCGAAGGGAAACTATGGCTACACCTTC. This translates into CASSRADPGQPKGNYGYTF.

The genes are TRBV7-8 and TRBJ2-5; TRBD1 agrees at 8 bases. The DNA matches TRBJ2-7 better at its end, which makes the J call doubtful. CDR3 length equals 14 residues. The germline V gene has CDR1 SGHVS and CDR2 FQNEAQ. CDR3 in DNA: TGTGCCAGCAGCCTCCCGGACAGGGCTCACGAGCAGTACTTC. Amino acids: CASSLPDRAHEQYF.

This clone was picked up a small number of times. This rearrangement joins TRBV25-1 to TRBJ2-3; D gene ambiguous. V was trimmed by 2 bases and J by 2 bases, leaving 8 bases between them. This CDR3 comprises 14 residues. CDR1 and CDR2 (germline): MGHDK, SYGVNS. The DNA for the CDR3 is TGTGCCAGCAGTGAAAAGAGGTTCACAGATACGCAGTATTTT. As protein: CASSEKRFTDTQYF.

The rearrangement joins TRBV7-9 to TRBJ1-1; D is unresolved. Between the trimmed V and J ends, which lost 1 base and 0 bases, there was a span of 12 bases. The germline V gene encodes CDR1 SEHNR and CDR2 FQNEAQ (reference sequence). This CDR3 is built from 16 residues. The CDR3 sequence is CASSLGLNSLNTEAFF. The CDR3 nucleotides read TGTGCCAGCAGCTTAGGTTTGAACAGCTTGAACACTGAAGCTTTCTTT.

This clone was detected only once. The genes are TRBV7-3 and TRBJ2-2; unclear D gene. Germline V CDR1 and CDR2: SGHTA, FQGTGA. V was cut by 2 bases and J by 4 bases, with 17 bases left in between. The CDR3 has 17 amino acids. The CDR3 protein is CASSLPHEDAFTGELFF. The CDR3 region has the DNA TGTGCCAGCAGCTTACCCCACGAGGACGCTTTCACCGGGGAGCTGTTTTTT.

The count of this clone is one. V usage is TRBV28 and J usage is TRBJ2-7; D not certain. Germline V CDR1 and CDR2: MDHEN, SYDVKM. Between the trimmed V and J ends, which lost 5 bases and 6 bases, there was a span of 14 bases. CDR3 length: 13 amino acids. CDR3 sequence: CASSPNVDGEQYF. In nucleotides, the CDR3 is TGTGCCAGCAGTCCCAACGTAGACGGCGAGCAGTACTTC.

This chain links TRBV4-3 with TRBJ2-1; TRBD2 matches 8 bases. The CDR3 runs 16 residues. Germline lookup yields CDR1 LGHNA and CDR2 YSLEER. V was pared by 4 bases and J by 5 bases, with 10 bases of the junction left unmatched. In nucleotides, the CDR3 is TGCGCCAGCAGCCCAGAGGCGGGGGGACCTCACAATGAGCAGTTCTTC. As protein: CASSPEAGGPHNEQFF.

This chain connects TRBV5-1 to TRBJ2-3; D gene ambiguous. Trimming pared 0 bases from V and 2 bases from J, leaving 10 bases between. This CDR3 is built from 15 residues. Per the germline V gene, CDR1 is SGHRS and CDR2 is YFSETQ. The CDR3 sequence is CASSLVSVSTDTQYF. The CDR3 DNA reads TGCGCCAGCAGCTTGGTTTCAGTATCCACAGATACGCAGTATTTT.

The chain couples TRBV5-6 to TRBJ1-2; D gene ambiguous. Deletions cut 6 bases from V and 2 bases from J, with 23 bases between. Germline loops: CDR1 SGHDT, CDR2 YYEEEE. The CDR3 length is 17 residues. CDR3 DNA sequence: TGTGCCAGCACCGACATCACCCGCCCGTTCCAAAACTATGGCTACACCTTC. Its translation: CASTDITRPFQNYGYTF.

This chain connects TRBV11-2 to TRBJ1-6; 7 nucleotides match TRBD1. From germline, CDR1 is SGHAT and CDR2 FQNNGV. Germline trimming cut 7 bases from V and 7 bases from J; bases unmatched to any gene: 7. This CDR3 is built from 14 residues. CDR3 residues: CASTHDRANSPLHF. The CDR3, as DNA: TGTGCCAGCACCCACGACAGGGCGAATTCACCCCTCCACTTT. Full variable domain (remainder filled in from reference TRBV11-2 and TRBJ1-6): EAGVAQSPRYKIIEKRQSVAFWCNPISGHATLYWYQQILGQGPKLLIQFQNNGVVDDSQLPKDRFSAERLKGVDSTLKIQPAKLEDSAVYLCASTHDRANSPLHFGNGTRLTVT.

In this sample, this clone turned up once. This chain joins TRBV4-3 and TRBJ2-7; maybe TRBD1 (6 bases). Deletions cut 4 bases from V and 0 bases from J, with 19 bases between. The CDR3 has 17 residues. Germline V gene data show CDR1 as LGHNA and CDR2 as YSLEER. In DNA, the CDR3 is TGCGCCAGCAGCCCCCATAACAGCGACAGGTCCTCCTACGAGCAGTACTTC. Amino acids: CASSPHNSDRSSYEQYF.

J is TRBJ2-1 and V is TRBV4-3, with D possibly TRBD1 on 6 matching bases. V gave up 0 bases and J gave up 0 bases, with 15 bases separating them. The germline gives CDR1 LGHNA, CDR2 YSLEER. The CDR3 runs 18 residues. CDR3 DNA: TGCGCCAGCAGCCAAGATTCGACAGGAGCATTCTCCTACAATGAGCAGTTCTTC. Protein: CASSQDSTGAFSYNEQFF.

The chain combines TRBV18 with TRBJ2-1, with 15 bases lining up with TRBD2. V lost 1 base to trimming and J lost 5 bases; unmatched junction nucleotides: 12. CDR1 and CDR2 from the germline V gene are KGHSH and LQKENI. The CDR3 consists of 20 residues. The CDR3 DNA reads TGTGCCAGCTCACCACATTCGCCGGGACTAGCGGGGGGTCCCGACAATGAGCAGTTCTTC. Translating gives CASSPHSPGLAGGPDNEQFF.